The 12 T cell receptor beta chains listed next were all sequenced from one sample in a study of T cell repertoires in cytomegalovirus infection. These receptors are not linked to any known antigen. TCRdb redid the calling of the reads with MiXCR, one entry per CDR3 protein. The sample shows about 920,000 distinct CDR3 sequences, around 31% of them seen only once. The sequencing used cultured CD8+ T cells from PBMCs, collected from culture after CMV antigen stimulation. The receptors were sampled from a human donor in good health (CMV status not recorded). Some clones in this sample may be carry-over from other donors' samples.

This clonotype has only a few counts. The chain carries TRBV2 and TRBJ2-7; weak D call: TRBD1 (6 bases). CDR1 is SNHLY, CDR2 FYNNEI, per germline. The length of the CDR3 is 14 residues. V lost 7 bases and J 0 bases, leaving 13 bases between the germline ends. CDR3 nucleotides: TGTGCCAGCATTCCAGGGGCGGACTCCTACGAGCAGTACTTC. Encoded protein: CASIPGADSYEQYF.

This clonotype was observed a few times. This chain uses TRBV19 with TRBJ2-3; 9 bases match TRBD1. This CDR3 contains 17 residues. CDR1 and CDR2 (germline): LNHDA, SQIVND (reference sequence). J gave up 4 bases and V 5 bases, and 13 bases lay outside the gene matches. DNA for the CDR3: TGTGCCAGTAGTCCCAGACGCCGGGACAGGGTACCAGATACGCAGTATTTT. Its protein is CASSPRRRDRVPDTQYF.

This clonotype was observed a few times. The chain employs TRBV6-5 and TRBJ2-1, with 10 nucleotides matching TRBD2. The CDR3 length is 15 residues. Trimming cost V 2 bases and J 7 bases; bases outside gene matches: 5. The germline V gene encodes CDR1 MNHEY and CDR2 SVGAGI. This CDR3 is CASSYGAGGPNEQFF. DNA of the CDR3: TGTGCCAGCAGTTACGGAGCGGGGGGGCCGAATGAGCAGTTCTTC.

The chain links TRBV19 to TRBJ2-4; no clear D gene. The CDR3 is 13 residues long. Trimming removed 6 bases from V and 8 bases from J, with 14 bases in between. From germline, CDR1 is LNHDA and CDR2 SQIVND (reference sequence). CDR3 region: CASSLGSRDIQYF. CDR3 coding DNA: TGTGCCAGTAGCCTAGGCTCTCGGGACATTCAGTACTTC.

The V call is TRBV20-1, the J call TRBJ1-5; D is undetermined. Looked up from germline, CDR1 is DFQATT and CDR2 is SNEGSKA (reference sequence). The CDR3 contains 13 residues. With 1 base removed from V and 6 bases from J, the gap between germline ends came to 10 bases. The CDR3 bases are TGCAGTGCTAGAGCAGGCTTCGGTCAGCCCCAGCATTTT. Its protein product is CSARAGFGQPQHF.

This sequence joins TRBV20-1 and TRBJ1-1; 8 bases line up with TRBD1. With 3 bases clipped from V and 5 bases from J, the junction kept 8 bases outside the gene matches. This CDR3 is 14 amino acids long. CDR1 is DFQATT and CDR2 is SNEGSKA in the germline V gene (reference sequence). CDR3 DNA sequence: TGCAGTGCTAGTGATCAGGGGGCTGAGACTGAAGCTTTCTTT. The encoded protein is CSASDQGAETEAFF.

This clonotype was counted a few times. The chain links TRBV7-2 to TRBJ1-2, with a possible D match to TRBD1 (6 bases). Germline V gene data show CDR1 as SGHTA and CDR2 as FQGNSA. This CDR3 spans 17 amino acids. The V and J ends lost 1 base and 4 bases respectively, with 19 bases between them. The CDR3 reads CASSLGGGGGRSYGYTF. CDR3 DNA sequence: TGTGCCAGCAGCTTAGGAGGGGGGGGGGGGCGCAGCTATGGCTACACCTTC.

The genes are TRBV6-2 or TRBV6-3 and TRBJ2-3, with D possibly called TRBD1 or TRBD2 (5 bases each). The V gene lost 0 bases and the J gene lost 2 bases, with 12 bases spanning the gap. Looked up from germline, CDR1 is MNHEY and CDR2 is SVGEGT. The CDR3 has 16 amino acids. CDR3 sequence reads: CASSYSRGFITDTQYF. In DNA form, the CDR3 reads TGTGCCAGCAGTTACTCGAGGGGCTTCATCACAGATACGCAGTATTTT.

This chain links TRBV7-9 with TRBJ1-2, with D tentatively TRBD1 (5 bases). The CDR3 is made up of 15 amino acids. Looked up from germline, CDR1 is SEHNR and CDR2 is FQNEAQ (reference sequence). Trimming removed 2 bases at V and 5 bases at J, with 15 bases between. Written as DNA, the CDR3 is TGTGCCAGCAGCTTAAATTCAGGGCTACGGTATGGCTACACCTTC. Its translation: CASSLNSGLRYGYTF. Full variable domain (remainder filled in from reference TRBV7-9 and TRBJ1-2): DTGVSQNPRHKITKRGQNVTFRCDPISEHNRLYWYRQTLGQGPEFLTYFQNEAQLEKSRLLSDRFSAERPKGSFSTLEIQRTEQGDSAMYLCASSLNSGLRYGYTFGSGTRLTVV.

This rearrangement joins TRBV7-2 to TRBJ1-3; D possibly corresponds to TRBD1 (5 bases). CDR1 is SGHTA and CDR2 is FQGNSA in the germline V gene. The CDR3 runs 16 residues. Trimming pared 7 bases from V and 0 bases from J, leaving 16 bases between. In nucleotides, the CDR3 is TGTGCCAGCACCTCCGGGGGGGGGGGCTCTGGAAACACCATATATTTT. It translates to CASTSGGGGSGNTIYF.

CDR3 coding DNA: TGTGCCAGCAGTTGGACGTGGGAAGTGGAGACCCAGTACTTC. Residues: CASSWTWEVETQYF. The chain carries TRBV12-3 or TRBV12-4 and TRBJ2-5, with D unclear. The CDR3 has 14 residues. Trimming shortened V by 4 bases and J by 5 bases, and 14 bases separated the two germline ends.

This clonotype was picked up many times. J is TRBJ2-1 and V is TRBV7-9; D might be TRBD1 (5 bases). CDR1 and CDR2 from the germline V gene are SEHNR and FQNEAQ (reference sequence). This CDR3 spans 12 amino acids. The V end was cut by 5 bases, the J end by 4 bases, with 6 bases between. DNA for the CDR3: TGTGCCAGCAGCCACAGGTACAATGAGCAGTTCTTC. Amino acid sequence: CASSHRYNEQFF. The variable domain in full, completed from reference TRBV7-9 and TRBJ2-1, reads DTGVSQNPRHKITKRGQNVTFRCDPISEHNRLYWYRQTLGQGPEFLTYFQNEAQLEKSRLLSDRFSAERPKGSFSTLEIQRTEQGDSAMYLCASSHRYNEQFFGPGTRLTVL.